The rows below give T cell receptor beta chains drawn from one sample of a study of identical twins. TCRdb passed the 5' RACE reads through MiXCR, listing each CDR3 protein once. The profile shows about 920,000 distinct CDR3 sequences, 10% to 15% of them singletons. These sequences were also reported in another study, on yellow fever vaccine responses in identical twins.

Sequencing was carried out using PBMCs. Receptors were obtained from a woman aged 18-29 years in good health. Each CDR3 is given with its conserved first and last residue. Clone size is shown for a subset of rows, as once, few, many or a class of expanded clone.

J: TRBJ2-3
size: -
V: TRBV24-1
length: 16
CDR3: CATSDPGTSSTDTQYF

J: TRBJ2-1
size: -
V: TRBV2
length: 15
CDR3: CASKLLAQPDNEQFF

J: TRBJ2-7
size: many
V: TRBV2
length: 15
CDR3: CASIGPNRDPYEQYF

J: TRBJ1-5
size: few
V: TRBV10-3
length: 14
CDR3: CAISESGSNQPQHF

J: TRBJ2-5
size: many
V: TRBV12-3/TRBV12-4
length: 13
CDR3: CASSLGRRETQYF

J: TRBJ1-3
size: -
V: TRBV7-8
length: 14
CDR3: CASSSLGRRDTIYF

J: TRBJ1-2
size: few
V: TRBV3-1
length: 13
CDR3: CASSQGPVYGYTF

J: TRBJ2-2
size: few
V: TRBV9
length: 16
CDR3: CASSVVASGGAGELFF

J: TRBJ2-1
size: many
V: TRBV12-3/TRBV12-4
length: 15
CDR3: CASSLYASGSDEQFF

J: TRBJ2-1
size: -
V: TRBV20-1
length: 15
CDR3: CSARARGDHYNEQFF

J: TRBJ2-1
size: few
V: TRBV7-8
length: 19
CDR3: CASSLGGGLAGGRYNEQFF

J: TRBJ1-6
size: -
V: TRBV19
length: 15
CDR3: CASSRQGTENSPLHF

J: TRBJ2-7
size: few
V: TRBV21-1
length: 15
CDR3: CASSIYSGRLWEQYF

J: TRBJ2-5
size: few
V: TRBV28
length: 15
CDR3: CASSTPSRATETQYF

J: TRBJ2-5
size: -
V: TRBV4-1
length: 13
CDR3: CASSMFLSETQYF

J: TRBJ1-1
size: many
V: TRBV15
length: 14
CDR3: CATSRVGDSAEAFF

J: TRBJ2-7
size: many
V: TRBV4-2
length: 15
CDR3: CASSQSPGPGHEQYF

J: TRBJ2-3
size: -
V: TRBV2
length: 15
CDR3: CASSEGGQRTDTQYF

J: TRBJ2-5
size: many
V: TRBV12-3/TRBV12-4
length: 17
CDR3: CASSSGTSGRPLETQYF

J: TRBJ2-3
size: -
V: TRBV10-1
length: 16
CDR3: CASSAGTSGFTDTQYF

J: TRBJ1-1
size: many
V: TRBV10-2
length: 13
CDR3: CASTRQGNTEAFF

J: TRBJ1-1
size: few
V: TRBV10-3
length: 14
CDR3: CAISDGRTNTEAFF

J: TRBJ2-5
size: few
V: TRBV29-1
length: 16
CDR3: CSVEETFGQLRETQYF

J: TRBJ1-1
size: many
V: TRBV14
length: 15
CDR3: CASSQVTGIYLKAFF

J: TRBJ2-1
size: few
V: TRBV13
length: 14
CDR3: CASSYRDSLNEQFF

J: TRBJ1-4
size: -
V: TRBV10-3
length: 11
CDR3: CAISENEKLFF

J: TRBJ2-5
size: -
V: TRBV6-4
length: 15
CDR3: CASTGLRDSEETQYF

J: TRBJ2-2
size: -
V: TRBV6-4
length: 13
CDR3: CASGTGAAGELFF

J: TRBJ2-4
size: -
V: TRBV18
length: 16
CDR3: CASSTDSGLSLDIQYF

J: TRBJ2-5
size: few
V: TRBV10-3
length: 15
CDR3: CASRDPRVIGETQYF

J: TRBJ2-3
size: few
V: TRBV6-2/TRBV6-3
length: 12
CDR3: CASRRPTDTQYF

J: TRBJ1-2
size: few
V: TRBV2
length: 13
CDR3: CASSKGRDYGYTF

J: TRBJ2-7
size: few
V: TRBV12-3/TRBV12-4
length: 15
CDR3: CASSTSTSWSYEQYF

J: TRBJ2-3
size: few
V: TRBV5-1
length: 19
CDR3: CASSPEVYTSGISTDTQYF

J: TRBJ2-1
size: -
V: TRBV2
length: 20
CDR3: CASSDLFLRSSGRASNEQFF

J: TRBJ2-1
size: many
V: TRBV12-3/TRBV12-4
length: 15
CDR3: CASSSIAGDNNEQFF

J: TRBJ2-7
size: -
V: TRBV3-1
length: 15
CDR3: CASSQGRVGTYEQYF

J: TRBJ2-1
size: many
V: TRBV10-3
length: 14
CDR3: CAISRLAGDNEQFF

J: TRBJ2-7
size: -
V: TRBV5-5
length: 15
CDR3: CASSLAPGRAYEQYF

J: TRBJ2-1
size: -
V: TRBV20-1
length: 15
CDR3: CSARDLGVPGNEQFF

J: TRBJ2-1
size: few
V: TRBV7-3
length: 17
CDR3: CASSPPGGSGRGNEQFF

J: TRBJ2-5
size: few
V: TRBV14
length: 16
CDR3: CASSQGGGPYQETQYF

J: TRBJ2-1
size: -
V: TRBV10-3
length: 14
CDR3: CAISVSIEGWEQFF

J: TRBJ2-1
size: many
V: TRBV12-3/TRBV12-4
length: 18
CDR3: CASSLSPPPRPLYNEQFF

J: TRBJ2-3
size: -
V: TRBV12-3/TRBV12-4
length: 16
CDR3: CASSLDASIVADTQYF

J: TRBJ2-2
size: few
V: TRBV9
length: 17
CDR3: CASSPPGGRLLGGELFF

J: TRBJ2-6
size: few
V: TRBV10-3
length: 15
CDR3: CAISESQAGANVLTF